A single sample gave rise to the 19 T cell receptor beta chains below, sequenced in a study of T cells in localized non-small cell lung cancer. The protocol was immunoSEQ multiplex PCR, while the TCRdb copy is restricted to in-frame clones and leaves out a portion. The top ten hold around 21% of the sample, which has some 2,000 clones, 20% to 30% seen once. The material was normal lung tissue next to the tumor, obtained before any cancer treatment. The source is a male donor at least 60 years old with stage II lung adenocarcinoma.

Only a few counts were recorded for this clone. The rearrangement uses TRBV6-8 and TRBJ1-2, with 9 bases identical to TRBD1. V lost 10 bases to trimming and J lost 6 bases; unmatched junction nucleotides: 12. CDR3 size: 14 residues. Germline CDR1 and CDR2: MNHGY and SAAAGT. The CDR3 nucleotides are TGTGCCACCCACGAACAGGGGGCCGAGGATGGCTACACCTTC. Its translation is CATHEQGAEDGYTF.

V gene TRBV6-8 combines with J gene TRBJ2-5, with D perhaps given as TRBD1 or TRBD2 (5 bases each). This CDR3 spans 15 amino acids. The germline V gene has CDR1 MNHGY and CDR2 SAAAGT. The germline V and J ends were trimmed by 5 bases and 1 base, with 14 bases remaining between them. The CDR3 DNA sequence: TGTGCCAGCAGTACGCCGGGACGGACCCAAGAGACCCAGTACTTC. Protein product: CASSTPGRTQETQYF.

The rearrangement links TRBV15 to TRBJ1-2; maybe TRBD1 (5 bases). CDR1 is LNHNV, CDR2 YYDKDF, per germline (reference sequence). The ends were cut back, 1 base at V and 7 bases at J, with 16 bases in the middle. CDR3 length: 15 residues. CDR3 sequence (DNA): TGTGCCACCAGCAGAGTGAGGGACGCAGGGTTTGGCTACACCTTC. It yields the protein CATSRVRDAGFGYTF.

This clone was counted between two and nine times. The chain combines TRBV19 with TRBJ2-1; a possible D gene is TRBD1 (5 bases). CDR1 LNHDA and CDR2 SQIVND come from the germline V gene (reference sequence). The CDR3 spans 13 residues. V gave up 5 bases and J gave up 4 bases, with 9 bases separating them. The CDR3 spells CASSPDSYNEQFF. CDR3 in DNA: TGTGCCAGTAGTCCTGACAGTTACAATGAGCAGTTCTTC. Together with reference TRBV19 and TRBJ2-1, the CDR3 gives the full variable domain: DGGITQSPKYLFRKEGQNVTLSCEQNLNHDAMYWYRQDPGQGLRLIYYSQIVNDFQKGDIAEGYSVSREKKESFPLTVTSAQKNPTAFYLCASSPDSYNEQFFGPGTRLTVL.

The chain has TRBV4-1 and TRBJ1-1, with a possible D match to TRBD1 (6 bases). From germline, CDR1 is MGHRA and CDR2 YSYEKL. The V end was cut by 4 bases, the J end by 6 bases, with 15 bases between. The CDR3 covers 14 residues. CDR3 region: CASSRSVDRSEAFF. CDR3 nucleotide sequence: TGCGCCAGCAGCCGTAGTGTAGACAGGTCTGAAGCTTTCTTT.

CDR3 region: CASSGGEDTQYF. The CDR3 nucleotides read TGTGCCAGCAGCGGGGGAGAAGATACGCAGTATTTT. J is TRBJ2-3 and V is TRBV9; TRBD2 might be the D (5 bases). Germline V lookup: CDR1 SGDLS, CDR2 YYNGEE. The CDR3 runs 12 residues. Trimming removed 3 bases at V and 5 bases at J, with 7 bases between.

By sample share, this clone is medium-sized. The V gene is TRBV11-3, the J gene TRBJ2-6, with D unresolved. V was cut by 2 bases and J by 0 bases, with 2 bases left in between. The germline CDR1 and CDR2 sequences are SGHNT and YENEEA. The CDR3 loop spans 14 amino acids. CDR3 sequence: CASSLNSGANVLTF. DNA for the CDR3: TGTGCCAGCAGCTTAAACTCTGGGGCCAACGTCCTGACTTTC. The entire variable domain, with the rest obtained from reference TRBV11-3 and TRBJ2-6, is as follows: EAGVVQSPRYKIIEKKQPVAFWCNPISGHNTLYWYLQNLGQGPELLIRYENEEAVDDSQLPKDRFSAERLKGVDSTLKIQPAELGDSAVYLCASSLNSGANVLTFGAGSRLTVL.

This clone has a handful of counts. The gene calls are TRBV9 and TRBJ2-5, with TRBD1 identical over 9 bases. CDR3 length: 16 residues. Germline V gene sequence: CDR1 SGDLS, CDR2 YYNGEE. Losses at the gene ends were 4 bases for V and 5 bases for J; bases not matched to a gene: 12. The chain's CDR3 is CASSTEGQGGRETQYF. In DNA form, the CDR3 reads TGTGCCAGCAGCACTGAGGGACAGGGAGGGAGGGAGACCCAGTACTTC.

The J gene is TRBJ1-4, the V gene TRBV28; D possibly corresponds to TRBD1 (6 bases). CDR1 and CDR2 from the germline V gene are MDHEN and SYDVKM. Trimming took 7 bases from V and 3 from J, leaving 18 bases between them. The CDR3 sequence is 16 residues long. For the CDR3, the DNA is TGTGCCAGCACACTCCAATTGGGACAACCTAATGAAAAACTGTTTTTT. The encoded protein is CASTLQLGQPNEKLFF.

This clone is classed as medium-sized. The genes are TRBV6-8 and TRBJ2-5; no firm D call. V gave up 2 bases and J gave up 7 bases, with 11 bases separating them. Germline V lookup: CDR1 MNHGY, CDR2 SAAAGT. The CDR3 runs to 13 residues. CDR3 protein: CASSYGVDGTQYF. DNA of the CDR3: TGTGCCAGCAGTTACGGGGTAGACGGGACCCAGTACTTC.

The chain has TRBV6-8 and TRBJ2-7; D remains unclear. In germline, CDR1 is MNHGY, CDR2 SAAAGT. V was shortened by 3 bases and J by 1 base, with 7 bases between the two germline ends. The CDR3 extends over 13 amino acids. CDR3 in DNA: TGTGCCAGCAGTTATTCAGAATCCTACGAGCAGTACTTC. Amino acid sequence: CASSYSESYEQYF.

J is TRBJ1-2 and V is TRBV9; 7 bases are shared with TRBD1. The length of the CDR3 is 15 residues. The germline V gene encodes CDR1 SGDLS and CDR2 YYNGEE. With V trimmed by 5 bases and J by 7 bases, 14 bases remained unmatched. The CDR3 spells CASSESFRGKSGYTF. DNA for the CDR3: TGTGCCAGCAGTGAATCCTTCAGGGGGAAGTCTGGCTACACCTTC. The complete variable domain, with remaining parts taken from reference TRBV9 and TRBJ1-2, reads DSGVTQTPKHLITATGQRVTLRCSPRSGDLSVYWYQQSLDQGLQFLIQYYNGEERAKGNILERFSAQQFPDLHSELNLSSLELGDSALYFCASSESFRGKSGYTFGSGTRLTVV.

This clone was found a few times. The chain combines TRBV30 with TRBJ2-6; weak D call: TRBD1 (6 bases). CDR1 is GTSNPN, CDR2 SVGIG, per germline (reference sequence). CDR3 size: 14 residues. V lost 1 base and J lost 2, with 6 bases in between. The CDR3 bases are TGTGCCTGGAGTGGGGGGCCTGGGGCCAACGTCCTGACTTTC. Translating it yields CAWSGGPGANVLTF.

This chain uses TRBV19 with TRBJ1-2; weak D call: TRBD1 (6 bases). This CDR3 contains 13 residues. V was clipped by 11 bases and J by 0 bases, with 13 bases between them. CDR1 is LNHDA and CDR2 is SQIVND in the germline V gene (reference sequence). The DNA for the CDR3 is TGTGCCTCCTGGGACACTACTAACTATGGCTACACCTTC. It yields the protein CASWDTTNYGYTF.

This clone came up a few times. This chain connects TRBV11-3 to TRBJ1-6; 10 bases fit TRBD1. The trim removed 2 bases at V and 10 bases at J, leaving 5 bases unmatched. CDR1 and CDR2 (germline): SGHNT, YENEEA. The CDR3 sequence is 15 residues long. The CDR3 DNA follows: TGTGCCAGCAGCTTAAGCGGGACAGGGGACTCACCCCTCCACTTT. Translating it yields CASSLSGTGDSPLHF.

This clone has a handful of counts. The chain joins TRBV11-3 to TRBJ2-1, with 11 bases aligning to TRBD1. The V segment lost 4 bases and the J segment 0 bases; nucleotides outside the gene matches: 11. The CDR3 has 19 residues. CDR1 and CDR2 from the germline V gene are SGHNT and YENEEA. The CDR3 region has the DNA TGTGCCAGCAGCTCCCTATTTTTCGGACAGGGGGCCTCCTACAATGAGCAGTTCTTC. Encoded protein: CASSSLFFGQGASYNEQFF.

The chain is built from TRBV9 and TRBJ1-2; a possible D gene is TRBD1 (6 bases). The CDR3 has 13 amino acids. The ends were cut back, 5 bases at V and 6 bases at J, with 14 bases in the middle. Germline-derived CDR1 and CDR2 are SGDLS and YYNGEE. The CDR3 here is CASRTGTSNGYTF. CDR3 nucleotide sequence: TGTGCCAGCAGAACCGGGACAAGCAATGGCTACACCTTC.

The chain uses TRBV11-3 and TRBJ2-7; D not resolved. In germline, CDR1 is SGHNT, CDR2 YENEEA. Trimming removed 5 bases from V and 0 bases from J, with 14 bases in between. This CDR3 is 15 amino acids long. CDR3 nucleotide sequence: TGTGCCAGCAGCCTGGGTGGGCCATCCTCCTACGAGCAGTACTTC. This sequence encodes CASSLGGPSSYEQYF.

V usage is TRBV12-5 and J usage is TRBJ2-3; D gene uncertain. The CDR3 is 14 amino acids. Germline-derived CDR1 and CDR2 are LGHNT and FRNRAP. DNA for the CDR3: TGTGCCAGCACCATAGGTAGGGTCACAGATACGCAGTATTTT. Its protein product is CASTIGRVTDTQYF.